Described below is a single T cell receptor beta chain sequence and its context. Its antigen is undetermined. Isolated RNA was reverse transcribed in full, so expressed TCRB transcripts were sequenced. Produced via immunoSEQ multiplex PCR; TCRdb's table is partial and in-frame only. The sample contains hundreds of thousands of clones, 13% to 15% of which appear only once. The sample belongs to a study of beta chain features in type 1 diabetes. Findings of the study overall: The similarity of naive, central memory and Treg TCRB repertoires appeared greater among patients than among healthy donors. Cells that show high TCR expression could be over-represented by cDNA sequencing. Any HLA-type effect on TCRB rearrangement remained unresolved here. When Type 1 diabetes patients were examined, their TCRB CDR3s proved moderately but significantly shorter in all four CD4+ subsets.

Trimming left V 6 bases short and J 1 base short, with 6 bases between. This CDR3 contains 12 residues. Germline assignment: CDR1 MNHEY and CDR2 SVGAGI. Sorting that relied on CD45RO/CCR7/CD25/CD127/CD95/CD27 yielded CD4+ naive, central memory, regulatory and stem cell-like memory cells. V gene TRBV6-5 combines with J gene TRBJ2-5, with D perhaps matching TRBD1 (5 bases). Sequences were obtained from naive CD4+ T cells from blood. The receptor's source is a man aged 25-45 years with type 1 diabetes. CDR3 in DNA: TGTGCCAGCAGCAGGGCCCAAGAGACCCAGTACTTC. Amino acids: CASSRAQETQYF.